Listed below are T cell receptor beta chains from one sample, sequenced in a study of memory CD4+ T cells and cytomegalovirus serostatus. Profiling relied on immunoSEQ multiplex PCR, and the TCRdb table lists in-frame clones only, not all of them. The repertoire holds roughly 48,000 clones, with 80% to 85% as singletons. The sequencing input was memory CD4+ T cells from blood. Source of these receptors: an adult in good health and CMV-seropositive. Each CDR3 is given with its conserved first and last residue. D genes are given only for firm matches. The size of a clone is reported for some rows only, either as once, few or many, or as a class for expanded clones.

v_call	clone_size	d_call	j_call	cdr3_nt	cdr3_aa
TRBV19	once	-	TRBJ1-2	TGTGCCAGTAATCTCAACACGGGCGGCTACACCTTC	CASNLNTGGYTF
TRBV19	-	-	TRBJ1-2	TGTGCCAGTAGTATTTCTAATTATGGCTACACCTTC	CASSISNYGYTF
TRBV10-1	-	TRBD1	TRBJ1-6	TGCGCCAGCATACAGGGGGATAATTCACCCCTCCACTTT	CASIQGDNSPLHF
TRBV19	-	TRBD2	TRBJ2-1	TGTGCCAGTAGTATAGCTAGCGGGAGGGGCAATGAGCAGTTCTTC	CASSIASGRGNEQFF
TRBV7-2	-	-	TRBJ1-2	TGTGTCAGCACCCGGGGACGGCTCGAGGGCTACACCTTC	CVSTRGRLEGYTF
TRBV7-2	-	-	TRBJ2-1	TGTGCCAGCAGCCGGGCCGCGGGACCCTACAATGAGCAGTTCTTC	CASSRAAGPYNEQFF
TRBV6-1	-	-	TRBJ1-2	TGTGCCAGCAGTGAGGGGGGCAGAAACTATGGCTACACCTTC	CASSEGGRNYGYTF
TRBV10-2	once	TRBD2	TRBJ2-7	TGCGCCACCGGAAGCCGGGACTCGGGAGGGCAGTACTTC	CATGSRDSGGQYF
TRBV14	-	TRBD1	TRBJ1-2	TGTGCCAGCAGCCGATCTCAGGGGGCTCCCTATGGCTACACCTTC	CASSRSQGAPYGYTF
TRBV30	-	-	TRBJ1-2	TGTGCCTGGCGTAAGGGCAACTATGGCTACACCTTC	CAWRKGNYGYTF
TRBV6-6	-	-	TRBJ2-1	TGTGCCAGCACCCCGGGCGGGACCGGCAACAATGAGCAGTTCTTC	CASTPGGTGNNEQFF
TRBV6-6	-	TRBD2	TRBJ2-7	TGTGCCAGCAGCCGCCCCACTAGCGGGGGGCTCTACGAGCAGTACTTC	CASSRPTSGGLYEQYF
TRBV19	-	-	TRBJ2-7	TGTGCCAGTAGTCGGACCGGTAGCTACGAGCAGTACTTC	CASSRTGSYEQYF
TRBV28	-	-	TRBJ1-3	TGTGCCAGCACCCTCCAGGTAGCTGGAAACACCATATATTTT	CASTLQVAGNTIYF
TRBV18	-	-	TRBJ1-2	TGTGCCACCATAGGAACAAGGGGGTCCTATGGCTACACCTTC	CATIGTRGSYGYTF
TRBV5-1	-	TRBD2	TRBJ2-7	TGCGCCAGCAGCTTCTCTAGCGGGGGTCTGAGCTCCTACGAGCAGTACTTC	CASSFSSGGLSSYEQYF
TRBV4-3	-	TRBD1	TRBJ1-1	TGCGCCAGCAGCCCTTGGACAGGGGCCGCGATCACTGAAGCTTTCTTT	CASSPWTGAAITEAFF
TRBV6-1	-	TRBD1	TRBJ1-3	TGTGCCAGCAGTGAGCCAGGCAGGGGGGGTGGAAACACCATATATTTT	CASSEPGRGGGNTIYF
TRBV7-9	-	TRBD2	TRBJ2-1	TGTGCCAGCAGCCACCCTACTAGCGGGGGTTACAATGAGCAGTTCTTC	CASSHPTSGGYNEQFF
TRBV18	-	-	TRBJ2-7	TGTGCCAGCTCACCACTCCGAACGGGGGTGAGCTCCTACGAGCAGTACTTC	CASSPLRTGVSSYEQYF
TRBV7-3	-	TRBD2	TRBJ2-5	TGTGCCAGCAGCTTAATCGGGGGGGCTAAAGAGACCCAGTACTTC	CASSLIGGAKETQYF
TRBV10-1	-	TRBD1	TRBJ1-2	TGCGCCAGCAGTGAGAACAGGGACAGGGTCTGCGGCTACACCTTC	CASSENRDRVCGYTF
TRBV30	once	-	TRBJ2-6	TGTGCCTGGACGACCTCTGGGGCCAACGTCCTGACTTTC	CAWTTSGANVLTF
TRBV4-2	-	-	TRBJ1-2	TGTGCCAGCAGCCAAGACGAACGCCCGGAGGGCTATGGCTACACCTTC	CASSQDERPEGYGYTF
TRBV6-1	once	-	TRBJ1-2	TGTGCCACGCAGATCCAACAGGAGAACTATGGCTACACCTTC	CATQIQQENYGYTF
TRBV19	-	-	TRBJ1-3	TGTGCCAGTAGTATTCGCGGAAACACCATATATTTT	CASSIRGNTIYF
TRBV7-7	-	-	TRBJ2-1	TGTGCTAGCAGTCACTCAGGGGGGCACGACAATGAGCAGTTCTTC	CASSHSGGHDNEQFF
TRBV5-1	-	TRBD1	TRBJ2-3	TGCGCCAGCAGCTTGGGACAGGGATTCACAGATACGCAGTATTTT	CASSLGQGFTDTQYF
TRBV9	once	-	TRBJ1-3	TGTGCCAGCAGCGTAGCTGCGAGCTCTGGAAACACCATATATTTT	CASSVAASSGNTIYF
TRBV27	-	-	TRBJ1-6	TGTGCCAGCAGTTGGGACCCACGCCGCTCCTATAATTCACCCCTCCACTTT	CASSWDPRRSYNSPLHF
TRBV29-1	once	TRBD2	TRBJ2-3	TGCAGCGTCTCAATAGCGGGGGGCACAGATACGCAGTATTTT	CSVSIAGGTDTQYF
TRBV7-3	-	-	TRBJ1-1	TGTGCCAGCAGCTTAGGTGGGGACACTGAAGCTTTCTTT	CASSLGGDTEAFF
TRBV7-3	-	-	TRBJ2-2	TGTGCCAGCAGCCCGGGACCGAAGGACACCGGGGAGCTGTTTTTT	CASSPGPKDTGELFF
TRBV7-2	-	-	TRBJ2-1	TGTGCCAGCAGCTTGCTTAATGAGCAGTTCTTC	CASSLLNEQFF
TRBV7-9	few	-	TRBJ2-7	TGTGCCAGCAGCTTTGTCAGATCCTACGAGCAGTACTTC	CASSFVRSYEQYF
TRBV19	-	-	TRBJ2-2	TGTGCCAGTAGTATTTTAGGGGTGCGGGAGCTGTTTTTT	CASSILGVRELFF
TRBV5-5	once	-	TRBJ1-1	TGTGCCAGCAGCTTGCGAACGGCCGCTGAAGCTTTCTTT	CASSLRTAAEAFF
TRBV2	-	TRBD1	TRBJ2-5	TGTGCCAGCAGCCTAGACAGGGGGCGTCAAGAGACCCAGTACTTC	CASSLDRGRQETQYF
TRBV9	-	-	TRBJ1-1	TGTGCCAGCAGCGTAGGGGGACCCATGAACACTGAAGCTTTCTTT	CASSVGGPMNTEAFF
TRBV18	-	-	TRBJ1-4	TGTGCCAGCTCACCAACTAATGAAAAACTGTTTTTT	CASSPTNEKLFF